This TCR beta chain was documented in a study of cytomegalovirus exposure and HLA in healthy donors. Across the whole study: An analysis done earlier identified 95 million to 140 million unique TCR beta sequences from around 180 million T cells.

This clone was counted a few times. The CDR3 sequence is 14 residues long. Trimming cost V 4 bases and J 4 bases, with 12 bases left between them. Germline lookup yields CDR1 SGHRS and CDR2 YFSETQ. The PCR employed 60 Vbeta primers together with 13 Jbeta primers. TCRdb's table, derived via immunoSEQ multiplex PCR, lists solely in-frame clones and lacks some. The sample includes about 160,000 clones, roughly 84% of them seen just once. The clonotype originates from a man aged 45 to 65 in good health and CMV-seropositive. Sequenced material: PBMCs. The rearrangement links TRBV5-1 to TRBJ1-3; D is unclear. CDR3 nucleotide sequence: TGCGCCAGCAGCCCGGAGAAGGCCGGAAACACCATATATTTT. This gives the protein CASSPEKAGNTIYF.